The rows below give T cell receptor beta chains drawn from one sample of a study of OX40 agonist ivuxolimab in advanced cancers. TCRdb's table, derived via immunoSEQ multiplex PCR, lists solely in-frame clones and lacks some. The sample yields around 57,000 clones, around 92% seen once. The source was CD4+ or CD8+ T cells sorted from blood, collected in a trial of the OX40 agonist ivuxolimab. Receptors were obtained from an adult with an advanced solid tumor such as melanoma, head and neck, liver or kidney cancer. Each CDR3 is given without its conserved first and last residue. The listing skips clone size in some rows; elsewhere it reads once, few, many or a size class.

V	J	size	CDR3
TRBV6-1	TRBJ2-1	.	ASSDAFYAENYNEQF
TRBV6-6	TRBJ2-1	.	ASTGGTSIYNEQF
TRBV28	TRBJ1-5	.	ASSFPGQGASARTQH
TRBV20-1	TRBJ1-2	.	SARDYGYT
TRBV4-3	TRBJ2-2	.	ASSQALTTGELF
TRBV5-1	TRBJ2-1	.	ASSLERSSYNEQF
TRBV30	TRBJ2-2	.	AWSVWKSRTGELF
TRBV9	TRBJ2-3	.	ASSVVAGWSDTQY
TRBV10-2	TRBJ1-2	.	ASSEGQGARYGYT
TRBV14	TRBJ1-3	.	ASSHSGQAFFSGNTIY
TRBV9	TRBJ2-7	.	ASSVGDATYEQY
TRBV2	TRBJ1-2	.	AIETGGMGYT
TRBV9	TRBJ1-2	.	ASSVTSGGGTGYT
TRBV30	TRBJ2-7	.	AWSPSGPSYEQY
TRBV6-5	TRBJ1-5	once	ASSFHNQPQH
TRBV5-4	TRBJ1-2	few	ASSFGLFYGYT
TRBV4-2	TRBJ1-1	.	ASSHSDPENTEAF
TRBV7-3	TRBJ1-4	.	ASSPTGGSNEKLF
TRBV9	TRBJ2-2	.	ASSVVRGPTGELF
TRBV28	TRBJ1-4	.	ASSLWGKVNEKLF
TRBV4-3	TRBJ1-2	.	ASSQDRLYREMKNGYT
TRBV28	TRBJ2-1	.	ASSLSLKAVTFNEQF
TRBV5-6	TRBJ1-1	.	ASSGDRRNTEAF
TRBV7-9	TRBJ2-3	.	ASSEDGGVTQY
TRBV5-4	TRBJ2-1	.	ASSVGLGPGYNEQF
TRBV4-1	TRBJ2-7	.	ASSQEFGSLEQY
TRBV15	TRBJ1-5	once	ATSTGVGQPQH
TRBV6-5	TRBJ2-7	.	ASSYFGLAGDYEQY
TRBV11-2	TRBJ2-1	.	ASSLGAGGPNEQF
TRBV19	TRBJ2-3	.	ASMYADTQY
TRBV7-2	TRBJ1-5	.	ASSFTRNGQPQH
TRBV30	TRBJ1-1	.	AHKQGNTEAF
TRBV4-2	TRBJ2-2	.	ASSQLGGRELF
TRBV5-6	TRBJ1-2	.	ASSWGNLYGYT
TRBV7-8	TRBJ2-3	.	ASSPGMGPYTDTQY
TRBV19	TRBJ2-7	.	ASSIASGGDYEQY
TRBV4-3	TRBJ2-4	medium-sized	ASSQDWAASGDKNIQY
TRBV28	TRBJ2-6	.	ASSFLPWQVKAGANVLT
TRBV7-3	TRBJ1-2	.	ASSFSPGRDVGPYGYT
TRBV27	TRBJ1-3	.	ASSVDWGSGNTIY
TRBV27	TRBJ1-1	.	ASRRGGENTEAF
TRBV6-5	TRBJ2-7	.	ASSLGGVAYEQY
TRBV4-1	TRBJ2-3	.	ASSQVSSLDTQY
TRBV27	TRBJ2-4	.	ASSLGSKNIQY
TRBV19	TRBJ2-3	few	ASSQPSGGRVDTQY
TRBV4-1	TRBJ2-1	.	ASSQGFNEQF
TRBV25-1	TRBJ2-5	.	ASSEYGETQY
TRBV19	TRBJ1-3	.	ASSIFVGQFSGNTIY
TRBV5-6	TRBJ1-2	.	ASRPATRSVLYGYT
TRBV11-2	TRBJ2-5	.	ASSFLGTQY
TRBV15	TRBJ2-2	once	ATSRDLGNPGELF